Below, 5 T cell receptor beta chains from the same sample are listed, as sequenced in a study of blood T cell repertoires in COVID-19. TCRdb keeps only in-frame clones here, not all; method: immunoSEQ multiplex PCR. The sample lists about 330,000 clones; 86% were seen once. What was sequenced was peripheral blood. The receptors were gathered from a woman between 45 and 60 years old with acute or convalescent COVID-19.

V and J are TRBV18 and TRBJ2-3; D unresolved. V lost 2 bases to trimming and J lost 6 bases, with 15 bases between them. This CDR3 spans 15 amino acids. Germline values: CDR1 KGHSH, CDR2 LQKENI. For the CDR3, the DNA is TGTGCCAGCTCACCAGCCCCAGGCCCAGTGGATACGCAGTATTTT. As protein: CASSPAPGPVDTQYF.

The rearrangement joins TRBV4-1 to TRBJ2-2; D uncertain. V was pared by 6 bases and J by 0 bases, with 11 bases between. Germline CDR1 is MGHRA and CDR2 is YSYEKL. This CDR3 is built from 15 residues. DNA for the CDR3: TGCGCCAGCAGGAACTGGGCCTCGAACACCGGGGAGCTGTTTTTT. It codes for CASRNWASNTGELFF.

This chain joins TRBV29-1 and TRBJ1-5; 10 bases align to TRBD1. V was clipped by 8 bases and J by 7 bases; unmatched bases: 8. Germline-derived CDR1 and CDR2 are SQVTM and ANQGSEA. The CDR3 has 13 amino acids. CDR3: CSSPGTGDQPQHF. CDR3 bases: TGCAGCTCCCCGGGGACAGGGGACCAGCCCCAGCATTTT.

V gene TRBV18 combines with J gene TRBJ1-1, with 9 bases that match TRBD1. J was trimmed by 4 bases and V by 2 bases; bases with no gene match: 2. The germline gives CDR1 KGHSH, CDR2 LQKENI. The CDR3 has 14 amino acids. In DNA, the CDR3 is TGTGCCAGCTCACCAGGGACAGGGAGCACTGAAGCTTTCTTT. It codes for CASSPGTGSTEAFF.

With regard to this clone: The same CDR3 also results from other DNA sequences found in this sample. The rearrangement links TRBV7-2 to TRBJ2-7; 7 nucleotides agree with TRBD2. Germline CDR1 is SGHTA and CDR2 is FQGNSA. The CDR3 is 14 residues long. With 0 bases clipped from V and 3 bases from J, the junction kept 2 bases outside the gene matches. CDR3 residues: CASSLAGGNYEQYF. CDR3 sequence (DNA): TGTGCCAGCAGCTTAGCGGGAGGGAACTACGAGCAGTACTTC.